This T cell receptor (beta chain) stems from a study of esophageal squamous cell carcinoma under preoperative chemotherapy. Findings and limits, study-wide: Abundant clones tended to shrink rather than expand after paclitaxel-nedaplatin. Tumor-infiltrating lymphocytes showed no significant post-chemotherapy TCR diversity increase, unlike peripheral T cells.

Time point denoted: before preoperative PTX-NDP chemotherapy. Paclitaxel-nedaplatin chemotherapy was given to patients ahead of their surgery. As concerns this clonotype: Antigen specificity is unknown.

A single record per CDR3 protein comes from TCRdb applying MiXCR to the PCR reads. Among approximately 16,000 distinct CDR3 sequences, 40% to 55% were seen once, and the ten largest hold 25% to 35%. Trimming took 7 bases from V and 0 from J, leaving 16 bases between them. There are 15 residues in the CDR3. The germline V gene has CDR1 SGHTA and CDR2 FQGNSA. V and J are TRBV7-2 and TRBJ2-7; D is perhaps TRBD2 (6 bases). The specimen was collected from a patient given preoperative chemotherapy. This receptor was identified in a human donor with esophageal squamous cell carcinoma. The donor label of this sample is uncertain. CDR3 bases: TGTGCCAGCACCTTCGACCGGGGGAGCTCCTACGAGCAGTACTTC. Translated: CASTFDRGSSYEQYF.